The subject of this entry is one T cell receptor beta chain. Its antigen is not yet known. Per-base quality was not reported, and no clone a single base away is much larger than it. Enrolling through a virtual design, the prospective study's participants ranged in age from roughly 18 to 95 years and lived across some 22 United States geographic areas. In the prospective study, participants were assigned to cohorts based on the clinical history participants reported in a screening survey and a study questionnaire. Exposed participants had been in contact with someone with a PCR-confirmed or clinician-diagnosed COVID-19 case within 2 weeks of study entry. Each participant in the prospective study had whole blood, serum and a nasopharyngeal or oropharyngeal swab collected by mobile phlebotomists. Additional blood draws and questionnaires over a roughly two-month period could optionally be provided by prospective study participants. Prospective study blood samples were shipped either frozen or at room temperature before DNA extraction.

This entry comes from a study of blood T cell repertoires in COVID-19 (TCRdb year 2020). Regarding the complete study: The collaborator samples originated in the United States, Italy and Spain and spanned the acute and convalescent phases of COVID-19. The material from the prospective study consisted of cDNA or gDNA derived from T cells, B-cell-depleted T cells, or PBMCs. Nearly every sample came with metadata listing a de-identified subject ID, COVID-19 status, age in years and sex. The repertoires were released in a freely available public database intended as a resource for research on the immune response to SARS-CoV-2. Samples were obtained from the ongoing ImmuneRACE study (first 160 participants) and from about 1,300 subjects provided by 6 global collaborators. Subjects who had been exposed to COVID-19, were actively infected with it, or had recovered from it provided the deeply sampled blood TCRbeta repertoires that made up the dataset. Where available, HLA class I and class II types were taken from metadata supplied by the sample provider and were not determined by assay-based typing.

The immunoSEQ Assay, a bias-controlled multiplex PCR, was used to amplify TCRbeta CDR3 regions from genomic DNA. Concerning the study's data processing: The number of nucleated cells in each sample was estimated from the amplification of reference gene primers within the assay. To quantify the absolute abundance of each unique TCRbeta CDR3 rearrangement, sequence reads were collapsed and filtered. For each sample, productive Simpson clonality was calculated by taking the square root of Simpson's diversity index across productive rearrangements. TCRdb holds this immuneACCESS table with in-frame rearrangements only. Some clones are missing; in checked studies, unresolved V genes explain under half, and the rest has no known cause. V, J and clone size are taken as reported in that table, and D and trimming were inferred from the DNA itself. Present in this sample are 150,000 or so clones, roughly nine tenths of which were seen just once. The ten largest clones add up to roughly 4% of the sample.

From the cysteine through the phenylalanine, the CDR3 covers 11 amino acids. Only the CDR3 region is kept as DNA, spanning 33 bases read in frame from base 1. CDR1 and CDR2 (SNHLY, FYNNEI) derive from the germline V gene. Between the V and J ends, shortened by 8 bases and 0 bases respectively, the junction contains 4 bases. Overall results and qualifications from the work: How much clinical and demographic metadata was included differed by source and by participant, and the metadata was provided uncurated.

Sequencing input: PBMCs or T cells enriched from blood (not recorded which). The chain couples TRBV2 to TRBJ1-1, with no reliable assignment of the D segment. The TCR was taken from a woman between 35 and 50 years old who had been exposed to COVID-19. The bases read TGTGCCAGCTCCATGAACACTGAAGCTTTCTTT. Its protein product is CASSMNTEAFF.